A single sample gave rise to the 10 T cell receptor beta chains below, sequenced in a study of PD-L1 blockade in urothelial cancer. Libraries were prepared by immunoSEQ multiplex PCR; TCRdb keeps only in-frame clonotypes and omits some of them. The sample consists of about 70,000 clones, 90% of them appearing once. The sample's time point: pretreatment peripheral blood. The sequences come from PBMCs, collected around atezolizumab (anti-PD-L1) treatment. Receptors originate from a man aged 65 to 85 with urothelial cancer.

This chain joins TRBV5-4 and TRBJ1-1, with D maybe TRBD1 (6 bases). This CDR3 region has 12 residues. V dropped 2 bases and J dropped 11 bases, with 13 bases sitting between them. The germline V gene has CDR1 SGHNT and CDR2 YYREEE (reference sequence). CDR3 sequence: CASSFYGQPAFF. CDR3 sequence (DNA): TGTGCCAGCAGCTTTTACGGACAGCCCGCTTTCTTT.

The gene calls are TRBV5-1 and TRBJ2-1; D remains ambiguous. Germline V gene sequence: CDR1 SGHRS, CDR2 YFSETQ. The germline V and J ends were trimmed by 4 bases and 6 bases, with 14 bases remaining between them. CDR3 size: 14 residues. The CDR3 sequence: CASSLTGWRNEQFF. The CDR3 DNA reads as TGCGCCAGCAGCCTAACCGGGTGGCGCAATGAGCAGTTCTTC.

The V and J genes are TRBV11-2 and TRBJ2-2, with TRBD2 matching over 11 bases. The J segment lost 7 bases and the V segment lost 1 base, leaving 8 bases of the junction unmatched. CDR3 length equals 17 residues. Germline lookup yields CDR1 SGHAT and CDR2 FQNNGV. The CDR3 nucleotides read TGTGCCAGCAGCTTAGTCCCTAGCGGGAGGAATGGCGGGGAGCTGTTTTTT. Translation gives CASSLVPSGRNGGELFF.

This chain links TRBV7-6 with TRBJ2-3; D is possibly TRBD1 (6 bases). CDR1 and CDR2 (germline): SGHVS, FNYEAQ. Trimming removed 3 bases from V and 5 bases from J, with 15 bases in between. This CDR3 has 15 amino acids. The CDR3 bases are TGTGCCAGCAGCTTTAGTGTGGGGGCGGGAGATACGCAGTATTTT. This translates into CASSFSVGAGDTQYF.

V gene TRBV7-3 combines with J gene TRBJ1-1; the match to TRBD1 covers 7 bases. V was clipped by 5 bases and J by 1 base; unmatched bases: 7. The germline V gene encodes CDR1 SGHTA and CDR2 FQGTGA. The CDR3 consists of 15 residues. Written as DNA, the CDR3 is TGTGCCAGCAGCCCGACAGGGTTGGGGAACACTGAAGCTTTCTTT. Protein: CASSPTGLGNTEAFF. The full variable domain, rest sourced from reference TRBV7-3 and TRBJ1-1, is GAGVSQTPSNKVTEKGKYVELRCDPISGHTALYWYRQSLGQGPEFLIYFQGTGAADDSGLPNDRFFAVRPEGSVSTLKIQRTERGDSAVYLCASSPTGLGNTEAFFGQGTRLTVV.

The CDR3 loop reads CASSLDGRSNTEAFF. The CDR3 bases are TGCGCCAGCAGCTTGGATGGCAGGTCGAACACTGAAGCTTTCTTT. This chain joins TRBV5-1 and TRBJ1-1; D is ambiguous. The V and J ends lost 0 bases and 1 base respectively, with 10 bases between them. CDR1 is SGHRS and CDR2 is YFSETQ in the germline V gene. The CDR3 extends over 15 amino acids.

The chain combines TRBV6-5 with TRBJ2-2; D perhaps matches TRBD2 (5 bases). The V and J ends lost 7 bases and 2 bases respectively, with 8 bases between them. Looked up from germline, CDR1 is MNHEY and CDR2 is SVGAGI. The CDR3 length is 13 residues. The CDR3 sequence is CASNRGNTGELFF. The CDR3 DNA reads as TGTGCCAGCAACCGGGGTAACACCGGGGAGCTGTTTTTT.

The V call is TRBV5-5, the J call TRBJ2-7, with D tentatively TRBD2 (5 bases). The CDR3 has 11 residues. V lost 4 bases and J 7 bases, leaving 9 bases between the germline ends. Germline V CDR1 and CDR2: SGHKS, YYEKEE (reference sequence). CDR3 amino acids: CASSPPGEQYF. Written as DNA, the CDR3 is TGTGCCAGCAGCCCACCGGGAGAGCAGTACTTC.

This clone was counted a single time. The chain has TRBV27 and TRBJ2-2; TRBD2 matches 11 bases. The CDR3 contains 14 residues. From germline, CDR1 is MNHEY and CDR2 SMNVEV (reference sequence). Trimming at V came to 3 bases and at J to 10 bases, leaving 4 bases not matched to a gene. The CDR3 DNA reads as TGTGCCAGCAGTTTCACTAGCGGGAGAGAGGAGCTGTTTTTT. Protein product: CASSFTSGREELFF.

The gene calls are TRBV9 and TRBJ1-1; a weak D match, TRBD1 (5 bases). The V and J ends lost 3 bases and 5 bases respectively, with 20 bases between them. Germline CDR1 SGDLS, CDR2 YYNGEE. This CDR3 has 16 residues. Written as DNA, the CDR3 is TGTGCCAGCAGCGCCTTGACTGGCCCCACAGGTACTGAAGCTTTCTTT. It is translated as CASSALTGPTGTEAFF. The full variable domain, in which reference TRBV9 and TRBJ1-1 provide the parts outside the CDR3, is DSGVTQTPKHLITATGQRVTLRCSPRSGDLSVYWYQQSLDQGLQFLIQYYNGEERAKGNILERFSAQQFPDLHSELNLSSLELGDSALYFCASSALTGPTGTEAFFGQGTRLTVV.